Below, 14 T cell receptor beta chains from the same sample are listed, as sequenced in a study of cytomegalovirus exposure and HLA in healthy donors. The study ran its PCR with 60 Vbeta and 13 Jbeta primers. This table comes from immunoSEQ multiplex PCR, and its TCRdb copy is limited to in-frame clones, with some not included. The table has approximately 140,000 clones, approximately 71% seen once. The sample was PBMCs. These receptors originate from a woman aged 60-75 years in good health and CMV-seronegative.

J is TRBJ2-5 and V is TRBV2; a weak D match, TRBD1 (5 bases). The germline gives CDR1 SNHLY, CDR2 FYNNEI. This CDR3 comprises 11 residues. The V gene lost 2 bases and the J gene lost 11 bases, with 9 bases spanning the gap. CDR3 nucleotide sequence: TGTGCCAGCAGTGAAATAACAGGACAGTACTTC. This encodes CASSEITGQYF.

This chain connects TRBV28 to TRBJ2-7; D is unclear. This CDR3 is built from 12 residues. V was shortened by 3 bases and J by 3 bases, with 6 bases between the two germline ends. The germline gives CDR1 MDHEN, CDR2 SYDVKM. The CDR3 region has the DNA TGTGCCAGCAGTTTTGTTCGCTACGAGCAGTACTTC. It specifies CASSFVRYEQYF.

This clone was counted once. The chain carries TRBV5-1 and TRBJ2-3; a possible D gene is TRBD1 (5 bases). The germline gives CDR1 SGHRS, CDR2 YFSETQ. Trimming pared 0 bases from V and 0 bases from J, leaving 8 bases between. This CDR3 is built from 15 residues. The CDR3 spells CASSLGQSSTDTQYF. The CDR3 DNA reads as TGCGCCAGCAGCTTGGGACAGAGTAGCACAGATACGCAGTATTTT.

The rearrangement uses TRBV15 and TRBJ1-3; TRBD1 might be the D (6 bases). V was cut by 1 base and J by 3 bases, with 10 bases left in between. Germline V gene data show CDR1 as LNHNV and CDR2 as YYDKDF (reference sequence). This CDR3 is 15 amino acids long. In DNA form, the CDR3 reads TGTGCCACCAGCAGAGCAGGGGAAGGTGGAAACACCATATATTTT. Translating gives CATSRAGEGGNTIYF.

This chain links TRBV5-1 with TRBJ2-2; 8 bases match TRBD1. The CDR3 loop spans 14 amino acids. V lost 3 bases and J lost 6; bases outside the gene matches: 4. Germline V gives CDR1 SGHRS, CDR2 YFSETQ. The CDR3 coding sequence is TGCGCCAGCAGCTGGACAGGGTTTGCCGGGGAGCTGTTTTTT. This gives the protein CASSWTGFAGELFF.

The chain recombines TRBV5-6 with TRBJ2-1; TRBD2 is a possible D gene (5 bases). Trimming shortened V by 0 bases and J by 14 bases, and 12 bases separated the two germline ends. Germline V CDR1 and CDR2: SGHDT, YYEEEE. The CDR3 is 12 amino acids. DNA for the CDR3: TGTGCCAGCAGCTTGGCTGAGGGTGACAAGTTCTTC. Translated, it gives CASSLAEGDKFF.

This clone was picked up one time. CDR3 sequence: CASRGRDRSVSSQPQHF. CDR3 nucleotides: TGTGCCAGCAGGGGACGGGACAGGTCTGTTTCTAGTCAGCCCCAGCATTTT. This rearrangement joins TRBV2 to TRBJ1-5, with 8 bases that match TRBD1. Germline loops: CDR1 SNHLY, CDR2 FYNNEI. V lost 6 bases, J lost 6 bases, and 16 bases stayed unmatched. This CDR3 is 17 amino acids long.

The chain combines TRBV28 with TRBJ1-5; 7 nucleotides match TRBD1. Trimming took 4 bases from V and 6 from J; bases not matched to a gene: 3. CDR1 and CDR2 from the germline V gene are MDHEN and SYDVKM. This CDR3 has 13 amino acids. The CDR3 region is CASSSGGFQPQHF. CDR3 nucleotides: TGTGCCAGCAGTTCAGGGGGTTTTCAGCCCCAGCATTTT.

The rearrangement joins TRBV28 to TRBJ1-2, with 10 bases aligning to TRBD1. This CDR3 has 17 residues. V lost 3 bases and J lost 4; bases outside the gene matches: 11. CDR1 MDHEN and CDR2 SYDVKM come from the germline V gene. The CDR3 DNA sequence: TGTGCCAGCAGTTTGGGGCACCCGGGACAGGGGCCCTATGGCTACACCTTC. This sequence encodes CASSLGHPGQGPYGYTF.

V and J are TRBV13 and TRBJ2-1, with 10 nucleotides matching TRBD2. The CDR3 is made up of 16 amino acids. The germline V gene encodes CDR1 PRHDT and CDR2 FYEKMQ (reference sequence). Losses at the gene ends were 4 bases for V and 5 bases for J; bases not matched to a gene: 8. The CDR3 coding sequence is TGTGCCAGCAGCTGGCCTAGCGGGAGTCGCGACAATGAGCAGTTCTTC. It is translated as CASSWPSGSRDNEQFF.

The CDR3 region has the DNA TGTGCCAGCAGTTCGGCTAGACTAGCGGGGGCCTACGAGCAGTACTTC. Its protein is CASSSARLAGAYEQYF. The chain has TRBV27 and TRBJ2-7, with 12 nucleotides matching TRBD2. V dropped 4 bases and J dropped 2; count of bases not matched to a gene: 6. This CDR3 region has 16 residues. Germline-derived CDR1 and CDR2 are MNHEY and SMNVEV (reference sequence).

The chain couples TRBV7-8 to TRBJ2-4, with D maybe TRBD1 (6 bases). V was cut by 1 base and J by 7 bases, with 17 bases left in between. CDR1 is SGHVS, CDR2 FQNEAQ, per germline. There are 16 residues in the CDR3. The CDR3 DNA sequence: TGTGCCAGCAGCTTAGTCGGACAGCGCTATTTGAACATTCAGTACTTC. This sequence encodes CASSLVGQRYLNIQYF.

The rearrangement joins TRBV2 to TRBJ2-6; perhaps TRBD1 as D (6 bases). Germline V gene sequence: CDR1 SNHLY, CDR2 FYNNEI. This CDR3 region has 19 residues. Trimming left V 5 bases short and J 0 bases short, with 20 bases between. This CDR3 is CASSPETGRISSGANVLTF. The DNA of the CDR3 is TGTGCCAGCAGTCCCGAGACAGGCCGAATAAGCTCTGGGGCCAACGTCCTGACTTTC.

CDR3: CASSLSIRKWDKANYGYTF. CDR3 DNA: TGTGCCAGCAGCTTATCCATCCGTAAATGGGACAAAGCTAACTATGGCTACACCTTC. The rearrangement joins TRBV5-4 to TRBJ1-2, with a weak D call TRBD1 (6 bases). The CDR3 is 19 amino acids. Between the trimmed V and J ends, which lost 2 bases and 0 bases, there was a span of 23 bases. Germline V gene lookup returns CDR1 SGHNT and CDR2 YYREEE (reference sequence).